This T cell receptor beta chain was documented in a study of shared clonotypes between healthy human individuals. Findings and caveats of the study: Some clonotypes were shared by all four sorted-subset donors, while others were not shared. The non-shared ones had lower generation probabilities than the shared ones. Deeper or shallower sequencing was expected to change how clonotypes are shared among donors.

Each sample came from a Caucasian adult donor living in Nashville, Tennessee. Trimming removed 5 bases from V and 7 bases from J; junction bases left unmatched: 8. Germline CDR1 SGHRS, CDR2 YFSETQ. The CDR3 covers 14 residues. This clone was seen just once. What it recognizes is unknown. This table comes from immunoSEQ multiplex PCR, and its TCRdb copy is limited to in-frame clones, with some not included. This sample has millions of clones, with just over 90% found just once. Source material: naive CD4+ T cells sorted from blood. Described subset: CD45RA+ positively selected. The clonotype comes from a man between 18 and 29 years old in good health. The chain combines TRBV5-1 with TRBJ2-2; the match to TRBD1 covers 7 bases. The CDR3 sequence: CASSYTGEIGELFF. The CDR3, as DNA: TGCGCCAGCAGTTACACAGGGGAAATCGGGGAGCTGTTTTTT.